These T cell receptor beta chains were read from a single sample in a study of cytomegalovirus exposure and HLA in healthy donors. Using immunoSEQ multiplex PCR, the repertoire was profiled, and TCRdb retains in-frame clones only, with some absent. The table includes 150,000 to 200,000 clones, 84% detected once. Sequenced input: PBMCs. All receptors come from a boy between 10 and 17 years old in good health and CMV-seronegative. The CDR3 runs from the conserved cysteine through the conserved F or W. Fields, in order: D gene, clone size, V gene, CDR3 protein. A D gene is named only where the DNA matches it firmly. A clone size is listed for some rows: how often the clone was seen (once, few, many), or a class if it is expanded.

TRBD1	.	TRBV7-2	CASSLVGQGGNTEAFF
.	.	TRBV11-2	CASSLSPGRNYGYTF
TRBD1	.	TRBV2	CASNEPRDRGNNEQFF
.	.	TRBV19	CASSIVGTGYGYTF
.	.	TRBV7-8	CASESGTVQFF
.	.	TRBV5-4	CASSGQLTNYGYTF
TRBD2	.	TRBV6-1	CASSEEAGGPGTQYF
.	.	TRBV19	CASSDRGSLRSVEGAFF
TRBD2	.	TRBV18	CASSQSSGAKNIQYF
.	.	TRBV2	CASSEMAGDTFSYEQYF
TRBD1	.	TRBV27	CASSLHRGSLYGYTF
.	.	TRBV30	CAWGGGSNTEAFF
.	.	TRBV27	CASRFDGGSGNTIYF
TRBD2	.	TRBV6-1	CASSRRGDSYNEQFF
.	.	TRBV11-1	CASSFLAEYTEAFF
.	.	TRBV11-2	CASHGRYQETQYF
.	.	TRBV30	CAWMDLWANGQNTGELFF
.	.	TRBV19	CASSGTPGSNQPQHF
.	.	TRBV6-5	CASSYFTQGITEAFF
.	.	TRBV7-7	CASSQQQNSETQYF
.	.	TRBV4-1	CASSRPGEPQHF
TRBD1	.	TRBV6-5	CASSFGQGAREQYF
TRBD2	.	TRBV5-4	CASKPRSSGNTGELFF
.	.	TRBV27	CASSYRGRPEEPQHF
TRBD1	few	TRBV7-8	CASSSPTGVTTYEQYF
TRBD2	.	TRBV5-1	CASSLRWGGNEQFF